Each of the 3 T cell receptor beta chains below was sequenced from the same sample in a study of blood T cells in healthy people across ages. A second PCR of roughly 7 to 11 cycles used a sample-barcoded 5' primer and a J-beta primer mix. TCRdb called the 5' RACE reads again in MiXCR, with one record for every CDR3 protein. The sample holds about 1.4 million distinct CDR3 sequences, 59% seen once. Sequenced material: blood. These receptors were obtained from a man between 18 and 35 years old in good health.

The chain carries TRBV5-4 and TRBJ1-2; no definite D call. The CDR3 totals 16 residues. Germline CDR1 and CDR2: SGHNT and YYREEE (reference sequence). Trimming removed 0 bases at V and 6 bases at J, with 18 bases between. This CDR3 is CASSLGGRVGANGYTF. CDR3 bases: TGTGCCAGCAGCTTGGGAGGACGGGTCGGAGCGAATGGCTACACCTTC.

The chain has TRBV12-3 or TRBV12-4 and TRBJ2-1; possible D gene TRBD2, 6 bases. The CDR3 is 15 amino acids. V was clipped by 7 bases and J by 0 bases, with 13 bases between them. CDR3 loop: CASIPGGSSYNEQFF. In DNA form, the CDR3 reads TGTGCCAGCATCCCTGGGGGGAGCTCCTACAATGAGCAGTTCTTC.

In DNA form, the CDR3 reads TGTGCCAGCAGCCAAACCTCCTCGCAATTCCAAGAGACCCAGTACTTC. Translated, it gives CASSQTSSQFQETQYF. The chain recombines TRBV3-1 with TRBJ2-5; the D is unclear. V was pared by 2 bases and J by 1 base, with 14 bases between. Germline lookup yields CDR1 LGHDT and CDR2 YNNKEL (reference sequence). The CDR3 totals 16 residues.